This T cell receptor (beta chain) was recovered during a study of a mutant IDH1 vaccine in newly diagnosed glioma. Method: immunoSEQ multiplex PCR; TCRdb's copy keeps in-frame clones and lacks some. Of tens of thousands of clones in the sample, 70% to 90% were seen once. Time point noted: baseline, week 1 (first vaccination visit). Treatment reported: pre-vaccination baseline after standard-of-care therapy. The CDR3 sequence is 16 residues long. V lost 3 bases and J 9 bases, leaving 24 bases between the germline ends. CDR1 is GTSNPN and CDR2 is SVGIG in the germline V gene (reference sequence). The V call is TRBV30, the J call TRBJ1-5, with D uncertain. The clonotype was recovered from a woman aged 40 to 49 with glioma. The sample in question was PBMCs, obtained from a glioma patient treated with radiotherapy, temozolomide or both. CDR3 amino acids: CAWSPRWGLSSRPQHF. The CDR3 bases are TGTGCCTGGAGCCCAAGGTGGGGATTGAGCTCTCGGCCCCAGCATTTT. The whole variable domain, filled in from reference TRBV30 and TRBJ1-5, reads SQTIHQWPATLVQPVGSPLSLECTVEGTSNPNLYWYRQAAGRGLQLLFYSVGIGQISSEVPQNLSASRPQDRQFILSSKKLLLSDSGFYLCAWSPRWGLSSRPQHFGDGTRLSIL.